This entry features one T cell receptor beta chain sequence. What it binds is not known. Profiled with immunoSEQ multiplex PCR; TCRdb holds only in-frame clones, not every one. The data hold about 1.1 million clones, with 70% to 80% observed a single time. The data were taken from a study of shared clonotypes between healthy human individuals. Findings and limits, study-wide: Researchers found naive subsets generally carried larger estimated richness than memory subsets.

This CDR3 has 13 amino acids. The junction had 10 bases not matched to a gene; V was cut back by 1 base and J by 14 bases. CDR1 and CDR2 from the germline V gene are GTSNPN and SVGIG (reference sequence). The source is a man aged 18 to 29 in good health. Some clones in this sample may be carry-over from other donors' samples. The specimen was memory CD4+ T cells from PBMCs. Sample subset: CD45RA-negative fraction. This sequence joins TRBV30 and TRBJ2-5, with 10 nucleotides matching TRBD1. The CDR3 reads CAWSANTGTGDYF. CDR3 bases: TGTGCCTGGAGTGCAAACACCGGGACAGGGGACTACTTC.